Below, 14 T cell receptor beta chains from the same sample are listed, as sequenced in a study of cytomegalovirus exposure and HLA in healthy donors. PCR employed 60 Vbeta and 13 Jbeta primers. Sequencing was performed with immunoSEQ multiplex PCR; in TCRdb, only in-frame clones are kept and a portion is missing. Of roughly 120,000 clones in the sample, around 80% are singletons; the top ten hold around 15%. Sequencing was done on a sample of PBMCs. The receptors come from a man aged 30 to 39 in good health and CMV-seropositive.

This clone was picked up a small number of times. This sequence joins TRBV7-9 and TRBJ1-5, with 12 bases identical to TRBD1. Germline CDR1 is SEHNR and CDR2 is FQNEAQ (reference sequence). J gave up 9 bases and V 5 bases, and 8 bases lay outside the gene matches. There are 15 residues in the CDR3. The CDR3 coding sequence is TGTGCCAGCAGCACCGGGACAGGGGGCTTTGGGCCCCAGCATTTT. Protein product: CASSTGTGGFGPQHF.

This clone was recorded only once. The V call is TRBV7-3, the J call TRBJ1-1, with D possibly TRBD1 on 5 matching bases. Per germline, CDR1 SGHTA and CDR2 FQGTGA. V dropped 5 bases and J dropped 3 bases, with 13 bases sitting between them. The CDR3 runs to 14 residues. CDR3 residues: CASSAQGSDTEAFF. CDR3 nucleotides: TGTGCCAGCAGCGCGCAGGGTTCTGACACTGAAGCTTTCTTT.

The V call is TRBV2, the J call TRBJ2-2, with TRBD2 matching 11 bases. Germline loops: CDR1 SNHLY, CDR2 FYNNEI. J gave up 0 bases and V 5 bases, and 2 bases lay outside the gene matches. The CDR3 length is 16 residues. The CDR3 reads CASSLAGGANTGELFF. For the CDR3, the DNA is TGTGCCAGCAGTCTAGCGGGGGGCGCGAACACCGGGGAGCTGTTTTTT.

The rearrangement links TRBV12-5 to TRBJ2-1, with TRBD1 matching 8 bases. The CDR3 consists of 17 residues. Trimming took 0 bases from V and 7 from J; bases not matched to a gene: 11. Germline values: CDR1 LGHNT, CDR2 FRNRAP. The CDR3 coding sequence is TGTGCTAGTGGTTTGGTACAAACCGCGCAGGGGGCGAATGAGCAGTTCTTC. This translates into CASGLVQTAQGANEQFF.

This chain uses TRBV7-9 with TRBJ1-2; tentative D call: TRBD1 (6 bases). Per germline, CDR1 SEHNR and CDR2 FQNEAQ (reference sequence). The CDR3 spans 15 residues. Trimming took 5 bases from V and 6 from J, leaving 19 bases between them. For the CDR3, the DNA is TGTGCCAGCAGCCCTGGACAGTATATAGACCATGGCTACACCTTC. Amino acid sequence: CASSPGQYIDHGYTF.

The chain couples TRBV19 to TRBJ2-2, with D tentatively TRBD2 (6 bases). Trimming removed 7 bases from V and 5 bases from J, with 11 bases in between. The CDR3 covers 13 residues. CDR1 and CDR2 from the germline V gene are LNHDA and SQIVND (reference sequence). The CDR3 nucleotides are TGTGCCAGTACGGCGGGGCGGACCGGGGAGCTGTTTTTT. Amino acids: CASTAGRTGELFF.

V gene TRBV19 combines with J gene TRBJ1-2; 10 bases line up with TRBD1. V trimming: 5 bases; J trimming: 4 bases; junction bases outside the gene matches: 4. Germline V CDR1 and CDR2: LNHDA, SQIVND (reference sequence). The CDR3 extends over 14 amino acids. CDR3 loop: CASSQTGGAYGYTF. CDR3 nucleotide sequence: TGTGCCAGTAGTCAGACAGGGGGCGCCTATGGCTACACCTTC.

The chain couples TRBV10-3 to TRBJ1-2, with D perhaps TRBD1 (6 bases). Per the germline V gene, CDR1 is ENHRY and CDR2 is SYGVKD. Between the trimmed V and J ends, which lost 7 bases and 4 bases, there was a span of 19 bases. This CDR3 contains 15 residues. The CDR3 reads CAITITPGQIYGYTF. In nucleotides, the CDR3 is TGTGCCATCACCATTACCCCGGGACAAATCTATGGCTACACCTTC.

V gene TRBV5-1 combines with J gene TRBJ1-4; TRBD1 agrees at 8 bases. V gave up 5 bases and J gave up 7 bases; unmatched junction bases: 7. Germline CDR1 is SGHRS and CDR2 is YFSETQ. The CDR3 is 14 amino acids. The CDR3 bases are TGCGCCAGCAGGGACGACAGGGGCGGTGAAAAACTGTTTTTT. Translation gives CASRDDRGGEKLFF. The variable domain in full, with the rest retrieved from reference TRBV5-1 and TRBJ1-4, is KAGVTQTPRYLIKTRGQQVTLSCSPISGHRSVSWYQQTPGQGLQFLFEYFSETQRNKGNFPGRFSGRQFSNSRSEMNVSTLELGDSALYLCASRDDRGGEKLFFGSGTQLSVL.

This chain's CDR3 is CASSQDWARAYEQYF. The CDR3 DNA reads as TGCGCCAGCAGCCAAGATTGGGCCAGAGCCTACGAGCAGTACTTC. This chain connects TRBV4-3 to TRBJ2-7; D is unresolved. The ends were cut back, 0 bases at V and 2 bases at J, with 11 bases in the middle. The CDR3 spans 15 residues. Germline V lookup: CDR1 LGHNA, CDR2 YSLEER.

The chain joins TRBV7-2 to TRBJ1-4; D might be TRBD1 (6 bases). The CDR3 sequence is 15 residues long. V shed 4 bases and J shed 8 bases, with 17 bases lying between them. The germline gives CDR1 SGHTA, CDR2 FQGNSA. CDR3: CASSSRTAGEEKLFF. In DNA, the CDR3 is TGTGCCAGCAGCTCACGGACAGCGGGAGAGGAAAAACTGTTTTTT.

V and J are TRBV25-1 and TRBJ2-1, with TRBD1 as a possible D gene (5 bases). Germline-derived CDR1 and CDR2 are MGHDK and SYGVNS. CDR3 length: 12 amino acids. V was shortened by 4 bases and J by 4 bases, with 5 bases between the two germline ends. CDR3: CASSGQYNEQFF. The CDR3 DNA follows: TGTGCCAGCAGTGGACAGTACAATGAGCAGTTCTTC. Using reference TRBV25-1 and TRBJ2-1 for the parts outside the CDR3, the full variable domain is EADIYQTPRYLVIGTGKKITLECSQTMGHDKMYWYQQDPGMELHLIHYSYGVNSTEKGDLSSESTVSRIRTEHFPLTLESARPSHTSQYLCASSGQYNEQFFGPGTRLTVL.

DNA for the CDR3: TGTGCCAGCTCACCACCGTTGGGGGGTTTGGACAATGAGCAGTTCTTC. Amino acid sequence: CASSPPLGGLDNEQFF. The chain uses TRBV18 and TRBJ2-1, with D perhaps TRBD2 (6 bases). The CDR3 consists of 16 residues. Trimming removed 0 bases at V and 5 bases at J, with 14 bases between. Germline assignment: CDR1 KGHSH and CDR2 LQKENI. The full variable domain, completed using reference TRBV18 and TRBJ2-1, is NAGVMQNPRHLVRRRGQEARLRCSPMKGHSHVYWYRQLPEEGLKFMVYLQKENIIDESGMPKERFSAEFPKEGPSILRIQQVVRGDSAAYFCASSPPLGGLDNEQFFGPGTRLTVL.

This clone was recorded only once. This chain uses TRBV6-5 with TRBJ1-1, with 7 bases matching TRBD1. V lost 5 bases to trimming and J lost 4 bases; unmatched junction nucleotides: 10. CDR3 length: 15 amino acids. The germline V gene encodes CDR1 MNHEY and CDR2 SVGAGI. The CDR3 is CASSTQGVWGTEAFF. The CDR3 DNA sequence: TGTGCCAGCAGTACTCAGGGGGTCTGGGGCACTGAAGCTTTCTTT.